These 6 T cell receptor beta chains were all obtained from the same sample, sequenced in a study of T cells in Graves' hyperthyroidism and ophthalmopathy. Amplified TCR beta CDR3 regions derived from RNA transcripts. First-round RT-PCR with HTBI primers amplified the TCR CDR3 region. TCRdb analysed the multiplex PCR reads with MiXCR anew, one entry per CDR3 protein. This sample has some 180,000 distinct CDR3 sequences, with over 15% found just once. Sequencing was performed on blood. The receptors shown here come from a woman in her forties or fifties with Graves' hyperthyroidism.

At least ten counts were recorded for this clonotype. The gene calls are TRBV28 and TRBJ1-2, with TRBD1 as a possible D gene (6 bases). The V and J ends lost 6 bases and 0 bases respectively, with 11 bases between them. The germline V gene encodes CDR1 MDHEN and CDR2 SYDVKM. This CDR3 comprises 14 residues. CDR3 region: CASRATGTNYGYTF. The CDR3 nucleotides read TGTGCCAGCAGGGCAACAGGGACTAACTATGGCTACACCTTC.

This clonotype has at least ten counts. The chain carries TRBV28 and TRBJ2-2; TRBD1 agrees at 7 bases. Germline-derived CDR1 and CDR2 are MDHEN and SYDVKM. This CDR3 spans 13 amino acids. The junction had 2 bases not matched to a gene; V was cut back by 10 bases and J by 0 bases. In DNA, the CDR3 is TGTGCCATCGGGACAGCGAACACCGGGGAGCTGTTTTTT. It specifies CAIGTANTGELFF. Supplemented by reference TRBV28 and TRBJ2-2, the full variable domain reads DVKVTQSSRYLVKRTGEKVFLECVQDMDHENMFWYRQDPGLGLRLIYFSYDVKMKEKGDIPEGYSVSREKKERFSLILESASTNQTSMYLCAIGTANTGELFFGEGSRLTVL.

In its sample, this clonotype was seen a few times. The chain carries TRBV4-3 and TRBJ1-5, with no clear D. The V gene lost 0 bases and the J gene lost 7 bases, with 10 bases spanning the gap. CDR3 length equals 14 residues. Per the germline V gene, CDR1 is LGHNA and CDR2 is YSLEER. CDR3 DNA sequence: TGCGCCAGCAGCCAAGATCGGGTGGTACAGCCCCAGCATTTT. Protein product: CASSQDRVVQPQHF.

This clonotype was picked up many times. This CDR3 is CASSYGGAYGYTF. The CDR3 DNA is TGTGCCAGCAGTTACGGGGGGGCCTATGGCTACACCTTC. The chain combines TRBV6-2 or TRBV6-3 with TRBJ1-2, with D perhaps matching TRBD1 (6 bases). The germline gives CDR1 MNHEY, CDR2 SVGEGT. V was pared by 2 bases and J by 4 bases, with 8 bases between. The CDR3 extends over 13 amino acids.

This clonotype appeared many times. V and J are TRBV24-1 and TRBJ1-2; D is ambiguous. This CDR3 spans 12 amino acids. V lost 1 base to trimming and J lost 6 bases, with 5 bases between them. Germline V gives CDR1 KGHDR, CDR2 SFDVKD. The DNA for the CDR3 is TGTGCCACCAGTGATTTTGGGGATGGCTACACCTTC. It encodes CATSDFGDGYTF.

In its sample, this clonotype was seen many times. The chain joins TRBV6-1 to TRBJ2-1; 10 bases are shared with TRBD2. The germline V gene encodes CDR1 MNHNS and CDR2 SASEGT. V lost 2 bases and J lost 4; bases outside the gene matches: 8. There are 17 residues in the CDR3. CDR3 residues: CASSESALAGLYNEQFF. CDR3 DNA sequence: TGTGCCAGCAGTGAATCCGCACTAGCGGGGCTTTACAATGAGCAGTTCTTC.